A single sample is the source of the 15 T cell receptor beta chains below, sequenced in a study of blood T cell repertoires in COVID-19. TCRdb's table, derived via immunoSEQ multiplex PCR, lists solely in-frame clones and lacks some. The sample carries under 200,000 clones, around 80% recorded once. Sequenced material: PBMCs or T cells enriched from blood (not recorded which). Receptors originate from a man aged 45-60 years who had recovered from COVID-19.

This clone occurred once. The chain recombines TRBV28 with TRBJ2-3, with a weak D call TRBD2 (5 bases). The V end lost 5 bases, the J end lost 6 bases, and 15 bases lay between the germline ends. This CDR3 has 14 residues. CDR1 is MDHEN and CDR2 is SYDVKM in the germline V gene. The CDR3 DNA sequence: TGTGCCAGCAGTCATTCGATAGGCGGGGATACGCAGTATTTT. Translated: CASSHSIGGDTQYF.

The chain is built from TRBV28 and TRBJ2-3; 10 bases fit TRBD2. The V and J ends lost 3 bases and 5 bases, in that order; junction bases with no gene match: 23. Germline loops: CDR1 MDHEN, CDR2 SYDVKM. This CDR3 is 21 amino acids long. This CDR3 is CASSFLLAGVVKGGAQDTQYF. In DNA form, the CDR3 reads TGTGCCAGCAGTTTTCTTCTAGCGGGAGTTGTCAAAGGGGGAGCACAAGATACGCAGTATTTT.

V is TRBV27 and J is TRBJ1-6; D is uncertain. Trimming removed 3 bases from V and 5 bases from J, with 11 bases in between. This CDR3 is built from 15 residues. The germline V gene has CDR1 MNHEY and CDR2 SMNVEV (reference sequence). The CDR3 DNA reads TGTGCCAGCAGTTTTGCCAGATTCGATAATTCACCCCTCCACTTT. Its translation is CASSFARFDNSPLHF.

This chain connects TRBV5-1 to TRBJ2-2, with a tentative D call TRBD1 (5 bases). V was shortened by 2 bases and J by 4 bases, with 12 bases between the two germline ends. The CDR3 runs 15 residues. Germline loops: CDR1 SGHRS, CDR2 YFSETQ. The CDR3: CASSLAGAGTGELFF. CDR3 in DNA: TGCGCCAGCAGCTTAGCTGGGGCCGGCACCGGGGAGCTGTTTTTT.

This clone came up once. The rearrangement uses TRBV5-1 and TRBJ1-4; TRBD1 matches at 7 bases. Trimming took 3 bases from V and 6 from J; bases not matched to a gene: 11. CDR1 and CDR2 from the germline V gene are SGHRS and YFSETQ. This CDR3 contains 16 residues. In DNA form, the CDR3 reads TGCGCCAGCAGCTCCGGGGTGACAGGGACTTATGAAAAACTGTTTTTT. Translating it yields CASSSGVTGTYEKLFF.

The sample holds one count of this clone. This rearrangement joins TRBV4-2 to TRBJ1-2; 8 nucleotides line up with TRBD1. CDR3 length equals 15 residues. V shed 1 base and J 2 bases; nucleotides not matched to a gene: 3. Germline CDR1 reads LGHNA; CDR2 reads YNFKEQ. This CDR3 reads CASSQADRDNYGYTF. The DNA of the CDR3 is TGTGCCAGCAGCCAAGCGGACAGGGACAACTATGGCTACACCTTC.

The rearrangement links TRBV5-4 to TRBJ2-1, with 9 positions matching TRBD2. The CDR3 is 15 residues long. J gave up 8 bases and V 4 bases, and 10 bases lay outside the gene matches. Germline-derived CDR1 and CDR2 are SGHNT and YYREEE (reference sequence). This CDR3 reads CASSRREGTVDEQFF. For the CDR3, the DNA is TGTGCCAGCAGCCGGCGGGAGGGAACAGTAGATGAGCAGTTCTTC.

This chain uses TRBV10-3 with TRBJ1-6, with no clear D. The CDR3 is made up of 14 amino acids. In germline, CDR1 is ENHRY, CDR2 SYGVKD. Trimming took 6 bases from V and 5 from J, leaving 11 bases between them. CDR3: CAISAGADNSPLHF. In DNA, the CDR3 is TGTGCCATCAGCGCGGGCGCAGATAATTCACCCCTCCACTTT.

J is TRBJ2-2 and V is TRBV7-9; D remains ambiguous. The V end lost 5 bases, the J end lost 4 bases, and 8 bases lay between the germline ends. This CDR3 spans 13 amino acids. CDR1 and CDR2 (germline): SEHNR, FQNEAQ (reference sequence). In nucleotides, the CDR3 is TGTGCCAGCAGCCCTACCCCCACCGGGGAGCTGTTTTTT. The encoded protein is CASSPTPTGELFF.

The rearrangement joins TRBV19 to TRBJ2-3; possibly TRBD2 for D (7 bases). V was shortened by 7 bases and J by 6 bases, with 17 bases between the two germline ends. Germline assignment: CDR1 LNHDA and CDR2 SQIVND (reference sequence). The CDR3 consists of 14 residues. The CDR3 DNA reads TGTGCCAGTAACCGGGGGGCAATGAGTGATACGCAGTATTTT. As protein: CASNRGAMSDTQYF.

The V call is TRBV13, the J call TRBJ2-3; D is perhaps TRBD2 (6 bases). The germline V gene has CDR1 PRHDT and CDR2 FYEKMQ (reference sequence). Trimming shortened V by 3 bases and J by 5 bases, and 12 bases separated the two germline ends. This CDR3 has 14 amino acids. CDR3 bases: TGTGCCAGCAGCTTGGGCGGGGCAGGAGATACGCAGTATTTT. Its protein product is CASSLGGAGDTQYF.

The chain combines TRBV7-3 with TRBJ2-5; tentatively, D is TRBD2 (6 bases). The CDR3 has 16 amino acids. Germline CDR1 and CDR2: SGHTA and FQGTGA. V lost 2 bases and J 0 bases, leaving 13 bases between the germline ends. The CDR3 nucleotides read TGTGCCAGCAGCTTAGGGAAGGCGGGGTACCAAGAGACCCAGTACTTC. Encoded protein: CASSLGKAGYQETQYF.

This clone occurred a few times. V usage is TRBV5-1 and J usage is TRBJ2-3; 15 nucleotides align to TRBD2. Losses at the gene ends were 3 bases for V and 2 bases for J; bases not matched to a gene: 4. CDR1 is SGHRS and CDR2 is YFSETQ in the germline V gene. This CDR3 has 17 residues. This CDR3 is CASSSGLAGGNTDTQYF. The DNA for the CDR3 is TGCGCCAGCAGCTCGGGACTAGCGGGAGGAAACACAGATACGCAGTATTTT.

The chain recombines TRBV19 with TRBJ2-1, with D uncertain. Trimming stripped 5 bases from V and 8 bases from J, with 19 bases between. The length of the CDR3 is 15 residues. The germline CDR1 and CDR2 sequences are LNHDA and SQIVND (reference sequence). CDR3: CASSPLLVRYDEQFF. CDR3 nucleotide sequence: TGTGCCAGTAGTCCTCTGCTGGTCAGGTACGATGAGCAGTTCTTC.

The chain recombines TRBV10-2 with TRBJ2-1; 9 positions agree with TRBD2. The CDR3 length is 16 residues. Per the germline V gene, CDR1 is WSHSY and CDR2 is SAAADI. Unmatched junction bases numbered 14, after V lost 6 bases and J lost 8 bases. DNA of the CDR3: TGCGCCAGCAGCCGCTGGAGTAGCGGGAGAACGGATGAGCAGTTCTTC. It specifies CASSRWSSGRTDEQFF.